Below, one TCR beta chain is given with its context. There is no known antigen for this receptor. There are no base qualities to consult, and no much larger clone falls within one base. Cut back by 7 bases and 7 bases, the V and J ends lie 22 bases apart. Inclusive of the bounding cysteine and phenylalanine, the CDR3 is 15 residues long. Only the CDR3 region is kept as DNA, spanning 45 bases read in frame from base 1. The germline V gene provides CDR1 SGHAT and CDR2 FQNNGV. The library was built by means of the immunoSEQ multiplex PCR assay. For the multiplex PCR, a mixture combining 60 forward primers for TCR Vbeta segments and 13 reverse primers for TCR Jbeta segments was used. Amplification of the CDR3 region of rearranged TCR beta genes was performed with a multiplex PCR assay on genomic DNA. The amplified TCR beta libraries were sequenced on the Illumina HiSeq System as 87-base-pair reads. As for the authors' bioinformatics: A later analysis counted some 74 million unique TCR beta chains across the 666 repertoires, and 10 million to 11 million of these chains were shared by at least two donors. Raw reads were error-corrected and collapsed into unique sequences by a nearest-neighbor algorithm in which closely related sequences were merged to remove PCR and sequencing errors. V, D and J gene segments were assigned by aligning CDR3 sequences to IMGT reference sequences. For a sequence to be retained, at least a six-nucleotide match to both a V gene segment and a J gene segment was required. A rearrangement counted as productive if the CDR3 had no stop codons and remained in frame with V and J, and every other rearrangement counted as non-productive. CDR3 was defined according to IMGT convention as the region running from the second conserved V-encoded cysteine to the conserved J-encoded phenylalanine. The earlier analysis of a few hundred of the donors excluded sequences that lacked an unambiguous match to a single V gene segment. In an earlier analysis of 500 to 750 of the donors, V segments were called functional above 56.7% productive rearrangements and were called segregating when the between-donor standard deviation exceeded 5%. To diagnose cytomegalovirus status from the catalog of TCR beta chain sequences, a statistical classification framework was built. In a later analysis, V and J genes were assigned by comparing TCR nucleotide sequences against IMGT/GENE-DB human TR gene sequences. The TCRdist pipeline was used in a later analysis to assign CDR3 sequences and most-parsimonious VDJ recombination scenarios. In a later analysis, each TCR beta chain was defined by its CDR3 amino acid sequence together with its V-gene family, and reads lacking a unique V-gene family were excluded. As a way to deal with suspected cross-contamination and a sequencing artifact, a later analysis dropped under 600 nucleotide sequences that were highly shared and had low generation probability. A later analysis calculated a clonal expansion index for each public chain from normalized within-repertoire ranks of inferred template counts. In a later analysis, generation probabilities were computed using a VDJ recombination model fitted to out-of-frame rearrangements, and the results were checked against IGoR. Hypergeometric tests were used in a later analysis to score TCR-TCR, TCR-HLA and TCR-CMV co-occurrence, with a repertoire-size bias correction applied to the TCR pairs. In a later analysis, false discovery rates were estimated by permuting HLA or CMV assignments 20 times. In a later analysis, co-occurring TCRs were grouped with DBSCAN, and TCRdist sequence similarity was added when clustering was performed within HLA-allele-positive subsets. Co-occurrence clustering excluded repertoires with fewer than 30,000 or more than 120,000 public chains, plus five with anomalous nucleotide sharing. As stored in TCRdb, this immuneACCESS dataset retains in-frame rearrangements with V and J assigned. A fraction of the clones does not appear; measured against another copy, unresolved V genes explain less than half of the discrepancy, and the remainder lacks a known reason. The D gene and trimming were derived from the DNA, and the V and J assignments and clone size from that table. For this sample the table gives 110,000 to 150,000 clones, of which roughly 71% were detected only once. The top ten hold about 6.4% of the sample.

The sample comes from a study of cytomegalovirus exposure and HLA in healthy donors (dated by TCRdb to the late 2010s). With respect to the entire study: An earlier analysis of approximately 640 of the donors reported 250 to 300 Gb of sequence data and 117 million unique TCR beta sequences from 150 million to 200 million T cells. About five DR-DQ haplotypes were treated as single units for association and clustering because of strong linkage in the cohort. HLA typing covered class I and class II loci at four-digit resolution. Besides the first cohort of roughly 640 subjects, a separate validation cohort made up of roughly 120 different subjects was used. To predict cytomegalovirus infection status, the study combined high-throughput TCR immunosequencing, statistical association of individual TCRs with disease status, and machine learning. The study aimed to test whether cataloging public T cell receptors could reveal signatures of past pathogen exposure. An earlier analysis of roughly 600 of the donors used high-throughput TCR beta sequencing to judge whether each TCR beta V gene segment behaved as functional or pseudogenic. All discovery cohort repertoires had been generated on a single sequencing platform. An early release that covered about 640 HLA-typed donors contained about 300 gigabases of sequencing data and 80 million or so unique TCR sequences. To study patterns of TCR occurrence, a later analysis re-analyzed previously published TCR beta repertoires from hundreds of donors and added high-resolution HLA genotyping. Among about 370 genotyped donors of the cohort, an average of approximately 220,000 unique TCR beta nucleotide sequences was sequenced per donor, of which roughly 17% were non-productive. Alongside the repertoire data, information on donor age, sex, ethnicity and CMV serostatus was compiled. The number of donors typed differed by locus, with roughly 620-630 for A, B, C, DRB1 and DQB1, roughly 520 for DQA1, approximately 580 for DPA1, and around 430 for DPB1. A later genetic analysis used genome-wide SNP genotypes for about 65% of the roughly 670 donors, treating that subset as a discovery cohort. Using immunosequencing, the study profiled T cell repertoires from 666 subjects and related those repertoires to cytomegalovirus serostatus. The genetic ancestry cluster associated with self-reported Caucasian donors included roughly four fifths of the roughly 380 genotyped donors. The later analysis used no new phenotypic data to find candidate immune exposures, relying instead on TCR beta sequences and their occurrence across donors. Broad study findings and their caveats: The classifier was reported to diagnose cytomegalovirus status with high specificity and sensitivity in both the original and validation cohorts. Because counts were too low, 15 to 20 rarely observed V segments, including chromosome 9 orphons, were excluded from the earlier analysis of about 500 of the donors. Some IMGT-functional V segments, including TRBV6-2 and TRBV6-3, could not be told apart with the 87-base-pair reads, so those segments were excluded. In a later analysis, the rate of TCR association differed among HLA loci, with DRB1 alleles having the most associated TCRs and HLA-C alleles having the fewest. In a later analysis, HLA-associated TCR beta chains showed more clonal expansion and lower generation probabilities than non-associated chains that were equally common. For the cohort, immune exposure information was limited to CMV serostatus. Sequencing depth was assumed to be roughly uniform across donors in the presence/absence analyses, though that assumption may not hold. A cluster of highly shared sequence variants was judged likely to represent a technical artifact of the sequencing pipeline. A total of 150 to 200 TCR beta chains were listed by the study as associated with cytomegalovirus. An earlier analysis of roughly 570 of the donors showed that most TCR beta V segments appeared in productive rearrangements either about 87% or about 30% of the time, which broadly matched IMGT annotations. This cohort had only TCR beta chains sequenced, and the lack of alpha or paired-chain data limited which features could be detected. HLA typing was unavailable for some donors at each locus, so association tests used only the typed subset. A later analysis reported that several top co-occurrence clusters appeared linked to parvovirus B19, influenza, CMV and Epstein-Barr virus. The authors suggested that the approach could potentially be extended to other disease states and immunological phenotypes. A few of the identified cytomegalovirus-associated TCR beta chains were confirmed in vitro to be specific for cytomegalovirus antigens. Most CMV-associated TCR beta chains appeared to be HLA-restricted in a later analysis, and the HLA associations seemed to be driven largely by CMV exposure. A later genetic analysis associated a missense DCLRE1C variant with V-gene and J-gene trimming of TCR beta chains, and an independent cohort replicated the association. In a later genetic analysis, fewer N-insertions in productive TCRs were reported among donors in an Asian-associated ancestry cluster than the roughly 640-donor mean. A further reported finding was that TCR beta sequences accurately predicted the HLA-A and HLA-B alleles for most subjects in the first cohort. Strong co-occurrence of HLA alleles, especially DR and DQ, made assigning TCR associations to individual alleles difficult. Correlated functional status among segregating V segments might be attributable to linkage disequilibrium, but an unknown experimental factor could not be ruled out. Specific HLA alleles were associated with some 15,000 TCR beta sequences at a false discovery rate of 0.05 in a later analysis. Most TCR sequences were seen in very few donors, while some public TCRs were found in many individuals.

In total, 666 healthy bone marrow donors made up the cohort. At the time of sampling, all cohort members were nominally healthy, though unrecorded immune exposures were likely present. The donor was CMV seronegative and was included in the group of a few hundred seronegative cohort members. A peripheral blood sample was collected from each donor, and TCR beta sequencing was performed on peripheral blood mononuclear cells. The Qiagen DNeasy Blood Extraction Kit was used to extract genomic DNA from the blood cell samples. The chain uses TRBV11-2 and TRBJ1-2; too little of a D gene remains to name it. Sequenced: PBMCs. This sequence was found in a man aged 25-45 years in good health and CMV-seronegative. The nucleotide sequence reads TGTGCCAGCACCCCTCCGGCGGGGAATTATCTTGGCTACACCTTC. This codes for CASTPPAGNYLGYTF.